Listed here are 28 T cell receptor beta chains from one sample, sequenced in a study of vaccination and CD4 T cells after COVID-19. As to treatment: approximately 9-day PBMC culture with coronavirus spike peptide pools or control peptides (ViraFEST assay). The Oncomine TCR Beta short-read assay generated sequence data from the DNA of cultured CD4+ T cells. Each CDR3 protein is one row after TCRdb ran MiXCR on the PCR reads. Among around 13,000 distinct CDR3 sequences listed, 24% were seen once. Their recognized antigens are unknown. The sequences come from CD4+ T cells from blood, cultured in vitro, collected after SARS-CoV-2 vaccination. These receptors all come from a human donor who had recovered from COVID-19.

This clonotype was seen more than once but under ten times. The rearrangement joins TRBV6-5 to TRBJ2-7, with D tentatively TRBD1 (5 bases). Trimming removed 4 bases at V and 5 bases at J, with 15 bases between. Germline CDR1 and CDR2: MNHEY and SVGAGI. The CDR3 extends over 14 amino acids. CDR3 protein: CASSWAGQYDEQYF. The CDR3 bases are TGTGCCAGCAGTTGGGCAGGACAATACGACGAGCAGTACTTC.

This clonotype appeared once. CDR3 coding DNA: TGTGCCAGCAGCTTCACAGGGAATTCATATCCTGCCAAAAACATTCAGTACTTC. It specifies CASSFTGNSYPAKNIQYF. The rearrangement links TRBV7-2 to TRBJ2-4; tentative D call: TRBD1 (6 bases). The CDR3 spans 18 residues. V lost 3 bases, J lost 1 base, and 19 bases lay in between. Germline loops: CDR1 SGHTA, CDR2 FQGNSA.

This clonotype is categorized as medium-sized. This rearrangement joins TRBV7-2 to TRBJ1-6; D is unclear. The CDR3 covers 12 residues. Germline CDR1 SGHTA, CDR2 FQGNSA. The V end lost 2 bases, the J end lost 9 bases, and 5 bases lay between the germline ends. The CDR3 loop reads CASSLYPSPLHF. For the CDR3, the DNA is TGTGCCAGCAGCTTATACCCTTCACCCCTCCACTTT.

The chain is built from TRBV11-2 and TRBJ2-2; 7 bases align to TRBD2. Germline CDR1 reads SGHAT; CDR2 reads FQNNGV. This CDR3 contains 17 residues. With 2 bases clipped from V and 2 bases from J, the junction kept 8 bases outside the gene matches. CDR3 sequence reads: CASSLKGGRVNTGELFF. CDR3 nucleotide sequence: TGTGCCAGCAGCTTAAAGGGCGGGAGAGTCAACACCGGGGAGCTGTTTTTT.

A word on this clonotype: The germline gene is not matched at one end of the junction; a read error may be the cause. This chain joins TRBV6-4 and TRBJ1-2; unclear D gene. CDR1 and CDR2 (germline): MRHNA, SNTAGT. The CDR3 spans 13 residues. CDR3 sequence (DNA): TGTGCCAGCAGTGACATGCGGACGGCCGGCTGCACCTTC. This translates into CASSDMRTAGCTF.

V gene TRBV18 combines with J gene TRBJ2-5, with D uncertain. Per germline, CDR1 KGHSH and CDR2 LQKENI. V was shortened by 0 bases and J by 2 bases, with 7 bases between the two germline ends. This CDR3 has 14 amino acids. CDR3 bases: TGTGCCAGCTCACCACCGTCACATCAAGAGACCCAGTACTTC. Translation: CASSPPSHQETQYF.

By sample share, this clonotype is large. The chain has TRBV6-1 and TRBJ1-1; no clear D gene. This CDR3 region has 12 residues. Deletions cut 5 bases from V and 0 bases from J, with 4 bases between. Germline assignment: CDR1 MNHNS and CDR2 SASEGT. CDR3 bases: TGTGCCAGCAGTACAATGAACACTGAAGCTTTCTTT. This gives the protein CASSTMNTEAFF.

By sample share, this clonotype is medium-sized. The chain links TRBV20-1 to TRBJ1-5; the D gene is possibly TRBD1 (5 bases). The CDR3 spans 14 residues. CDR1 DFQATT and CDR2 SNEGSKA come from the germline V gene (reference sequence). Trimming took 3 bases from V and 5 from J, leaving 14 bases between them. In DNA form, the CDR3 reads TGCAGTGCTAGTTCGCGCCTGGGGGATCAGCCCCAGCATTTT. It specifies CSASSRLGDQPQHF.

This sequence joins TRBV28 and TRBJ2-1, with D uncertain. This CDR3 has 15 residues. The germline V gene encodes CDR1 MDHEN and CDR2 SYDVKM. V lost 4 bases, J lost 0 bases, and 10 bases lay in between. This CDR3 reads CASSYGGSSYNEQFF. DNA of the CDR3: TGTGCCAGCAGTTACGGCGGCAGCTCCTACAATGAGCAGTTCTTC.

This clonotype came up a few times. V is TRBV20-1 and J is TRBJ1-2; D remains ambiguous. The CDR3 has 15 residues. The V and J ends lost 2 bases and 4 bases respectively, with 17 bases between them. CDR1 DFQATT and CDR2 SNEGSKA come from the germline V gene (reference sequence). The CDR3 reads CSARRTAGYGYGYTF. The CDR3, as DNA: TGCAGTGCTAGAAGAACGGCAGGCTACGGCTATGGCTACACCTTC.

This clonotype was observed a handful of times. The chain has TRBV4-1 and TRBJ1-6; unclear D gene. Deletions cut 0 bases from V and 0 bases from J, with 9 bases between. CDR1 is MGHRA, CDR2 YSYEKL, per germline. The CDR3 totals 17 residues. The CDR3 loop reads CASSQDDRSSYNSPLHF. The CDR3 DNA sequence: TGCGCCAGCAGCCAAGACGACCGGAGCTCCTATAATTCACCCCTCCACTTT.

This clonotype was detected a few times. The J gene is TRBJ2-7, the V gene TRBV20-1; 8 bases map to TRBD2. This CDR3 has 13 amino acids. V was pared by 6 bases and J by 2 bases, with 6 bases of the junction left unmatched. Germline V gene data show CDR1 as DFQATT and CDR2 as SNEGSKA (reference sequence). The CDR3 sequence: CSAKREHPYEQYF. Here the CDR3 DNA reads TGCAGTGCCAAGCGGGAGCATCCCTACGAGCAGTACTTC.

This chain uses TRBV7-8 with TRBJ2-4; D remains ambiguous. V lost 7 bases and J lost 5, with 12 bases in between. This CDR3 is built from 13 residues. Germline loops: CDR1 SGHVS, CDR2 FQNEAQ. The CDR3 sequence is CASTHRAENIQYF. The CDR3 region has the DNA TGTGCCAGCACCCACCGGGCGGAAAACATTCAGTACTTC.

A few counts support this clonotype. The V call is TRBV28, the J call TRBJ1-4; 7 bases are shared with TRBD1. Germline V gene lookup returns CDR1 MDHEN and CDR2 SYDVKM. This CDR3 has 14 amino acids. With V trimmed by 6 bases and J by 5 bases, 6 bases remained unmatched. CDR3 sequence reads: CASRPNRGNEKLFF. CDR3 nucleotide sequence: TGTGCCAGCAGACCCAACAGGGGAAATGAAAAACTGTTTTTT.

This clonotype has only a few counts. The chain couples TRBV7-2 to TRBJ1-3; D not certain. The V and J ends lost 5 bases and 4 bases respectively, with 6 bases between them. The CDR3 is 12 residues long. From germline, CDR1 is SGHTA and CDR2 FQGNSA. Here the CDR3 reads CASSQTGNTIYF. Written as DNA, the CDR3 is TGTGCCAGCAGCCAGACAGGAAACACCATATATTTT.

In DNA, the CDR3 is TGTGCCAGCAGTACCACCGGGACAGCAAGCTCCTACAATGAGCAGTTCTTC. Translation: CASSTTGTASSYNEQFF. The rearrangement uses TRBV6-1 and TRBJ2-1, with 7 bases matching TRBD1. This CDR3 spans 17 amino acids. The ends lost 5 bases at V and 0 bases at J; junction bases unmatched: 10. Per the germline V gene, CDR1 is MNHNS and CDR2 is SASEGT.

The V call is TRBV6-4, the J call TRBJ2-2, with 11 bases matching TRBD2. The V and J ends lost 5 bases and 5 bases, in that order; junction bases with no gene match: 7. Germline CDR1 MRHNA, CDR2 SNTAGT. This CDR3 contains 16 residues. The CDR3 here is CASSSTRLAGTGELFF. The CDR3 DNA follows: TGTGCCAGCAGTTCGACTCGACTAGCGGGGACCGGGGAGCTGTTTTTT.

The table lists this clonotype with a few counts. V and J are TRBV27 and TRBJ2-5; no clear D gene. Trimming shortened V by 5 bases and J by 5 bases, and 12 bases separated the two germline ends. CDR3 length: 13 residues. CDR1 and CDR2 from the germline V gene are MNHEY and SMNVEV (reference sequence). The CDR3 DNA reads as TGTGCCAGCAGTACAGACTTAAAGGAGACCCAGTACTTC. Its protein is CASSTDLKETQYF.

By frequency in the sample, this clonotype is medium-sized (0.01 to 0.1%). The V call is TRBV2, the J call TRBJ1-5, with D possibly matching TRBD1 (6 bases). Germline V gives CDR1 SNHLY, CDR2 FYNNEI. The CDR3 has 15 residues. V was pared by 7 bases and J by 6 bases, with 19 bases between. CDR3 residues: CASTPGQGKIQPQHF. In DNA form, the CDR3 reads TGTGCCAGCACCCCGGGGCAGGGGAAGATTCAGCCCCAGCATTTT. The complete variable domain, with remaining parts taken from reference TRBV2 and TRBJ1-5, reads EPEVTQTPSHQVTQMGQEVILRCVPISNHLYFYWYRQILGQKVEFLVSFYNNEISEKSEIFDDQFSVERPDGSNFTLKIRSTKLEDSAMYFCASTPGQGKIQPQHFGDGTRLSIL.

This clonotype was observed a handful of times. The gene calls are TRBV20-1 and TRBJ1-4; 7 bases align to TRBD1. Germline V gene sequence: CDR1 DFQATT, CDR2 SNEGSKA (reference sequence). The CDR3 length is 13 residues. V gave up 5 bases and J gave up 4 bases; unmatched junction bases: 4. CDR3 residues: CSAYGQVNEKLFF. In nucleotides, the CDR3 is TGCAGTGCTTATGGACAGGTTAATGAAAAACTGTTTTTT.

This clonotype is classed as medium-sized. The gene calls are TRBV29-1 and TRBJ2-3, with no clear D. V lost 8 bases and J 5 bases, leaving 11 bases between the germline ends. The CDR3 is made up of 11 amino acids. Germline values: CDR1 SQVTM, CDR2 ANQGSEA. The CDR3 loop reads CSFWGIDTQYF. In DNA form, the CDR3 reads TGCAGCTTCTGGGGAATAGATACGCAGTATTTT.

This clonotype was seen a few times. V and J are TRBV7-2 and TRBJ2-5; weak D call: TRBD2 (6 bases). V was shortened by 3 bases and J by 7 bases, with 12 bases between the two germline ends. This CDR3 is built from 13 residues. The germline V gene has CDR1 SGHTA and CDR2 FQGNSA. The CDR3 sequence: CASSFTSIGTQYF. Written as DNA, the CDR3 is TGTGCCAGCAGCTTTACTAGCATTGGGACCCAGTACTTC. The variable domain in full, completed from reference TRBV7-2 and TRBJ2-5, reads GAGVSQSPSNKVTEKGKDVELRCDPISGHTALYWYRQSLGQGLEFLIYFQGNSAPDKSGLPSDRFSAERTGGSVSTLTIQRTQQEDSAVYLCASSFTSIGTQYFGPGTRLLVL.

A word on this clonotype: Germline is not matched at one junction end, which may reflect a read error. The rearrangement links TRBV7-7 to TRBJ2-5, with 7 bases matching TRBD1. This CDR3 region has 14 residues. The germline gives CDR1 SSHAT, CDR2 FNYEAQ (reference sequence). CDR3 nucleotide sequence: TGTGCTAGCAGCTTAGACGGCAGGGGGGAGACCCAGTACTTC. Translation gives CASSLDGRGETQYF. Based on the CDR3 plus reference TRBV7-7 and TRBJ2-5, the full variable domain is GAGVSQSPRYKVTKRGQDVTLRCDPISSHATLYWYQQALGQGPEFLTYFNYEAQPDKSGLPSDRFSAERPEGSISTLTIQRTEQRDSAMYRCASSLDGRGETQYFGPGTRLLVL.

This clonotype has only a few counts. J is TRBJ2-2 and V is TRBV6-5; D unresolved. Per the germline V gene, CDR1 is MNHEY and CDR2 is SVGAGI. V lost 0 bases to trimming and J lost 6 bases, with 11 bases between them. The CDR3 has 15 residues. The chain's CDR3 is CASSYSPFKAGELFF. DNA for the CDR3: TGTGCCAGCAGTTACTCCCCATTTAAGGCCGGGGAGCTGTTTTTT.

Comments on this clonotype: The junction departs from the called germline gene at one end, perhaps through a read error. This rearrangement joins TRBV7-9 to TRBJ2-7; possible D gene TRBD1, 7 bases. This CDR3 is 15 amino acids long. CDR1 is SEHNR and CDR2 is FQNEAQ in the germline V gene (reference sequence). CDR3 amino acids: CASSDPGDSSYEQYF. The CDR3 DNA reads as TGCGCCAGCAGCGACCCGGGGGACAGCTCCTACGAGCAGTACTTC. The variable domain in full, completed from reference TRBV7-9 and TRBJ2-7, reads DTGVSQNPRHKITKRGQNVTFRCDPISEHNRLYWYRQTLGQGPEFLTYFQNEAQLEKSRLLSDRFSAERPKGSFSTLEIQRTEQGDSAMYLCASSDPGDSSYEQYFGPGTRLTVT.

This chain links TRBV7-3 with TRBJ2-2; D is ambiguous. Germline CDR1 and CDR2: SGHTA and FQGTGA. Trimming shortened V by 2 bases and J by 0 bases, and 7 bases separated the two germline ends. The CDR3 has 15 residues. In nucleotides, the CDR3 is TGTGCCAGCAGCTTAGGACCCACGAACACCGGGGAGCTGTTTTTT. It is translated as CASSLGPTNTGELFF.

V and J are TRBV5-8 and TRBJ2-6; 7 positions agree with TRBD1. Trimming at V came to 2 bases and at J to 4 bases, leaving 3 bases not matched to a gene. The CDR3 sequence is 15 residues long. Germline V gives CDR1 SGHTS, CDR2 YDEGEE. The CDR3 nucleotides are TGTGCCAGCAGCTTACAGGGGACCGGGGCCAACGTCCTGACTTTC. This sequence encodes CASSLQGTGANVLTF.

This clonotype qualifies as large. The chain carries TRBV7-2 and TRBJ2-3; no clear D gene. Germline V gene sequence: CDR1 SGHTA, CDR2 FQGNSA. This CDR3 is built from 12 residues. The ends were cut back, 3 bases at V and 6 bases at J, with 7 bases in the middle. The CDR3 DNA reads as TGTGCCAGCAGCTTCTATGTGGATACGCAGTATTTT. Protein product: CASSFYVDTQYF.